The T cell receptor beta chain described here comes from a study of blood T cells in healthy people across ages (dated by TCRdb to between 2014 and 2017). Study-wide context: In model experiments, template switching captured roughly one uniquely barcoded TCR beta cDNA molecule for every two T cells. The study measured age-related changes in TCR beta repertoire diversity using deep sequencing normalized with unique cDNA molecular identifiers. For two donors (one aged 18 to 29 and one aged 80 or older), the study analyzed two additional independent replicas of 1 million unique cDNA reads from the same blood draw. The donors were split into four age groups: young (average around 17 years), middle-aged (roughly 40), aged (over 55) and long-lived (about 82). Donors of different ages were randomly distributed across sequencing lanes to avoid experimental bias.

Libraries were made using 5' RACE. A second PCR of roughly 7 to 11 cycles was performed with a sample-barcoded 5' primer and a J-beta primer mix. A unique molecular identifier was introduced onto each TCR beta cDNA molecule by a template-switch 5' adaptor carrying 12 random nucleotides. Each sample yielded at least 2.5 million CDR3-containing paired-end reads. All of the RNA was converted into first-strand cDNA using the Mint cDNA synthesis kit, with a TRBC-specific oligonucleotide serving as the primer. Following uracil-DNA glycosylase treatment, a first 18-cycle PCR with universal primers M1SS and BC2_uni_R was performed on all cDNA. Concerning the study's data processing: Each sample was normalized by randomly selecting 1 million high-quality reads, each carrying a distinct molecular identifier. Instead of being binned into consensus sequences, reads with shared molecular identifiers were discarded. MiTCR, run with a Q25 quality threshold and the strictest error-elimination algorithm, handled CDR3 identification, clonotype clustering and error correction. A nonparametric unseen species model with Euler transformation was used to estimate a lower bound on total TCR beta diversity. In-frame beta chains were kept once TCRdb had trimmed the public reads at Q25 with fastp and called clones with MiXCR. CDR3 protein sequences are deduplicated, and each keeps its most common genes and DNA. The V and J calls reflect TCRdb's pipeline rather than the authors' work. This sample is represented by some 1,800,000 distinct CDR3 sequences; about two fifths of them were singletons. Together, the top ten hold 20% to 25% of the sample.

What the work shows at the level of the full study, not this receptor alone: Because donor CMV infection status was unknown, age-related changes in expanded clonotypes were potentially confounded. The long-lived group showed more naive CD4+ T cells, fewer expanded clones and increased TCR diversity than the aged group, suggesting age selection. Estimates of total diversity from one million sequenced T cells were regarded as lower bounds and underestimates. As age increased, observed TCR beta diversity per million T cells dropped in a roughly linear way, and a significant reduction was already evident by age 40. There was a strong correlation between observed TCR beta diversity and the percentage of naive T cells measured by flow cytometry. Bulk unsorted PBMC profiling prevented conclusive comparison of naive and antigen-experienced compartments.

Per the germline V gene (reference sequence), DFQATT is the CDR1 and SNEGSKA is the CDR2. The junction carries 10 bases between V and J, which are trimmed by 3 bases and 8 bases respectively. Inclusive of the bounding cysteine and phenylalanine, the CDR3 is 11 residues long. Only the CDR3 region is kept as DNA, spanning 33 bases read in frame from base 1. Systemically healthy Caucasian individuals from Russia, some 36 in total and aged about 6 to 95 years, were included as donors. Each donor gave approximately 10 milliliters of peripheral blood, collected into EDTA-treated Vacutainer tubes. Ficoll-Paque density-gradient centrifugation was used to isolate PBMCs, with at least 6.5 million per sample. Trizol reagent was used to extract total RNA from the PBMCs, yielding at least 5.5 micrograms per sample. Naive CD45RAhigh/CD27high T cell percentages were measured by flow cytometry on a PBMC aliquot from every donor.

This clonotype was counted only a few times. The antigen this receptor binds is unknown. No base quality values were provided; no much bigger clone lies one nucleotide off. This TCR came from a human donor in good health. The chain employs TRBV20-1 and TRBJ1-2, with no reliable assignment of the D segment. Sequenced sample: blood. In nucleotides, the sequence is TGCAGTGCTAGTCAGAGGTACGGCTACACCTTC. Its coded protein is CSASQRYGYTF.